This T cell receptor beta chain was captured in a study of T cells in Graves' hyperthyroidism and ophthalmopathy. Findings and caveats of the study: Ophthalmopathy was distinguished from stable hyperthyroidism by 13 V-J signatures.

Amplification targeted TCR beta CDR3 regions from RNA transcripts. TCR CDR3 underwent first-round RT-PCR with the HTBI primer set. TCRdb recomputed calls from the multiplex PCR reads with MiXCR, one row per CDR3 protein. This repertoire shows roughly 580,000 distinct CDR3 sequences, around 42% found once; its top ten account for about 8.2%. A note on this clonotype: Its antigen is not known.

With V trimmed by 4 bases and J by 2 bases, 5 bases remained unmatched. The CDR3 runs 15 residues. The sequenced material came from peripheral blood or thyroid tissue (not recorded which). The origin of this receptor is a woman aged 18 to 35 with Graves' hyperthyroidism. The rearrangement joins TRBV12-3 or TRBV12-4 to TRBJ2-7, with 10 bases identical to TRBD2. The CDR3 nucleotides read TGTGCCAGCAGTTCCAGCGGGAGGGCCACCTACGAGCAGTACTTC. It specifies CASSSSGRATYEQYF.